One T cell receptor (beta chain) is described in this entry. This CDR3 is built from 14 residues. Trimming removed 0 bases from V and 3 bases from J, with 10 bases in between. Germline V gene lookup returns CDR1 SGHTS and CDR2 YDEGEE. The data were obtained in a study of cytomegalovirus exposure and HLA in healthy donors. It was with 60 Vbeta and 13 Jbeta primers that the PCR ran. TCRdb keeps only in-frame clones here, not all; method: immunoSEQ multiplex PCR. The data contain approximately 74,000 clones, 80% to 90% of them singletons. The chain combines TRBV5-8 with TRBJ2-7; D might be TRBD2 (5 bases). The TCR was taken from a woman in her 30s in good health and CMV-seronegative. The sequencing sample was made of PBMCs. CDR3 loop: CASSLGGLYYEQYF. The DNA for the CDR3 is TGTGCCAGCAGCTTGGGCGGACTTTACTACGAGCAGTACTTC. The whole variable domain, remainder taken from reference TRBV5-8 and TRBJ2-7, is EAGVTQSPTHLIKTRGQQATLRCSPISGHTSVYWYQQALGLGLQFLLWYDEGEERNRGNFPPRFSGRQFPNYSSELNVNALELEDSALYLCASSLGGLYYEQYFGPGTRLTVT.